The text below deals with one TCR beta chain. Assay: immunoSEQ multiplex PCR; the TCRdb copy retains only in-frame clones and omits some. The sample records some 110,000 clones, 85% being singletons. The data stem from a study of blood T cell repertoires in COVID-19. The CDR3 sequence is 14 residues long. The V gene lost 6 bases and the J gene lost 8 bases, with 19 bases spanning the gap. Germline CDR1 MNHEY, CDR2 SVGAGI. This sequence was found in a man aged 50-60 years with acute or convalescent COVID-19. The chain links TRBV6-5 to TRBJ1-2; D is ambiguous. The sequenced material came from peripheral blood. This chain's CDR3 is CASSPTTRFGGYTF. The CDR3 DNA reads TGTGCCAGCAGCCCGACTACCAGGTTCGGAGGCTACACCTTC.